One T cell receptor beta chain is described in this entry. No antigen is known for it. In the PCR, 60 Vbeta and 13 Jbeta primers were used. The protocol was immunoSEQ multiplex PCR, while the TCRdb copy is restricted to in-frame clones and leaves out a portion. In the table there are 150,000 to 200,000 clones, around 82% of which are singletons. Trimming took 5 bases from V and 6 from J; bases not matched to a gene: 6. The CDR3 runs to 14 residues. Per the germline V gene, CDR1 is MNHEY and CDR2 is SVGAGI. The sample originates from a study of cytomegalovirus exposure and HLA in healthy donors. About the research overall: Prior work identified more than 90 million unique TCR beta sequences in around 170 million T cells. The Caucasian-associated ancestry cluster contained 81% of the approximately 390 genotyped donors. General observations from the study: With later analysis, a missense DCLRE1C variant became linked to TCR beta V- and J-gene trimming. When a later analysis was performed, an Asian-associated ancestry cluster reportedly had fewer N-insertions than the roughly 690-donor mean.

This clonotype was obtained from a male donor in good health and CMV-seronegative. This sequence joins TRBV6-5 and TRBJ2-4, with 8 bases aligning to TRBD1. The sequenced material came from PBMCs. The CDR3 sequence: CASSRGQGGNIQYF. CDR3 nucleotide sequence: TGTGCCAGCAGTCGCGGACAGGGTGGAAACATTCAGTACTTC.